Listed below are T cell receptor beta chains from one sample, sequenced in a study of cytomegalovirus exposure and HLA in healthy donors. The data were produced by immunoSEQ multiplex PCR, yet TCRdb's version contains in-frame clones alone and is incomplete. Of 100,000 to 150,000 clones in the sample, 89% were seen once. The sample was PBMCs. These receptors were taken from a woman under 30 in good health and CMV-seronegative. Each CDR3 is given with its conserved first and last residue. Each record gives: V gene, J gene, clone size, D gene, CDR3 protein, CDR3 DNA. A D gene is named only where the DNA matches it firmly. Clone size is stated in some rows and not others, as once, few, many or a class when expanded.

TRBV19	TRBJ2-7	NA	TRBD1	CASSIGAGGGYEQYF	TGTGCCAGTAGTATAGGGGCAGGGGGCGGGTACGAGCAGTACTTC
TRBV7-9	TRBJ1-1	few	NA	CASSVRDKRQAFF	TGTGCCAGCAGCGTCCGGGACAAACGGCAAGCTTTCTTT
TRBV21-1	TRBJ1-2	NA	NA	CASSKVGRGVSYTF	TGTGCCAGCAGCAAAGTGGGGCGCGGAGTAAGCTACACCTTC
TRBV5-1	TRBJ1-1	NA	NA	CASSYQQVDTEAFF	TGCGCCAGCAGCTACCAACAGGTGGACACTGAAGCTTTCTTT
TRBV7-9	TRBJ2-7	NA	NA	CASSYRADEQYF	TGTGCCAGCAGTTACAGGGCCGACGAGCAGTACTTC
TRBV5-5	TRBJ2-1	NA	TRBD2	CASSSLAGVKSSSYNEQFF	TGTGCCAGCAGCTCACTAGCGGGAGTAAAATCCAGCTCCTACAATGAGCAGTTCTTC
TRBV19	TRBJ1-1	NA	TRBD1	CASSSDRVNTEAFF	TGTGCCAGTAGTTCGGACAGGGTGAACACTGAAGCTTTCTTT
TRBV6-5	TRBJ2-2	NA	TRBD2	CATLAGWSGELFF	TGTGCCACTTTAGCGGGATGGAGCGGGGAGCTGTTTTTT
TRBV19	TRBJ2-7	NA	TRBD2	CASRLAGDGEQYF	TGTGCCAGTCGACTAGCGGGAGACGGCGAGCAGTACTTC
TRBV5-1	TRBJ2-3	NA	NA	CASSLVRVENTDTQYF	TGCGCCAGCAGCTTGGTGAGGGTGGAAAACACAGATACGCAGTATTTT
TRBV7-8	TRBJ2-3	NA	NA	CASSINRESTDTQYF	TGTGCCAGCAGCATCAACAGGGAGAGCACAGATACGCAGTATTTT
TRBV7-9	TRBJ2-7	NA	NA	CASSFLLSSYEQYF	TGTGCCAGCAGCTTTCTACTTAGCTCCTACGAGCAGTACTTC
TRBV21-1	TRBJ1-3	NA	NA	CASRRGSYKGSSGNTIYF	TGTGCCAGCCGCCGAGGGAGTTACAAGGGTAGCTCTGGAAACACCATATATTTT
TRBV4-1	TRBJ1-5	NA	NA	CASSQDWGGLSNQPQHF	TGCGCCAGCAGCCAAGATTGGGGGGGCCTAAGCAATCAGCCCCAGCATTTT
TRBV28	TRBJ2-1	NA	NA	CASTSLESTYLTYNEQFF	TGTGCCAGCACCTCACTAGAAAGCACCTACCTTACCTACAATGAGCAGTTCTTC
TRBV7-8	TRBJ1-1	NA	NA	CASSSRYRVSTEAFF	TGTGCCAGCAGCTCTCGGTACAGGGTGAGCACTGAAGCTTTCTTT
TRBV6-5	TRBJ2-2	once	NA	CASSYSKAGRTGELFF	TGTGCCAGCAGTTACTCGAAGGCAGGGAGGACCGGGGAGCTGTTTTTT
TRBV10-2	TRBJ1-2	few	NA	CASSESAGLDGYTF	TGCGCCAGCAGTGAATCGGCAGGGCTCGATGGCTACACCTTC
TRBV6-6	TRBJ2-5	NA	TRBD1	CASSRGQAKWETQYF	TGTGCCAGCAGCAGAGGACAGGCCAAATGGGAGACCCAGTACTTC
TRBV2	TRBJ1-1	NA	NA	CASSRAGDMNTEAFF	TGTGCCAGCTCCCGGGCGGGGGACATGAACACTGAAGCTTTCTTT
TRBV9	TRBJ2-1	NA	TRBD2	CASSVTSGSVNEQFF	TGTGCCAGCAGCGTAACTAGCGGGAGTGTCAATGAGCAGTTCTTC
TRBV6-1	TRBJ2-5	NA	NA	CASSPGTLETQYF	TGTGCCAGCAGCCCTGGGACTCTCGAGACCCAGTACTTC
TRBV28	TRBJ2-7	NA	NA	CASSLLPRNYEQYF	TGTGCCAGCAGCCTTCTACCTAGGAACTACGAGCAGTACTTC
TRBV29-1	TRBJ2-7	NA	NA	CSAEGLGSSYEQYF	TGCAGCGCGGAAGGGCTAGGGAGCTCCTACGAGCAGTACTTC
TRBV11-2	TRBJ2-5	NA	NA	CASSLAGRVQETQYF	TGTGCCAGCAGCTTAGCAGGCAGGGTCCAAGAGACCCAGTACTTC
TRBV4-1	TRBJ2-2	NA	TRBD2	CASSHITGTSGFGELFF	TGCGCCAGCAGCCATATTACCGGGACTAGCGGTTTCGGGGAGCTGTTTTTT
TRBV21-1	TRBJ2-3	NA	NA	CASRLRGPTQESTDTQYF	TGTGCCAGCAGGCTCCGGGGTCCGACTCAGGAGAGCACAGATACGCAGTATTTT
TRBV30	TRBJ1-1	NA	NA	CAWARGFGAFF	TGTGCCTGGGCTCGGGGGTTTGGGGCTTTCTTT
TRBV7-8	TRBJ1-2	NA	TRBD1	CASSSRDRRNYGYTF	TGTGCCAGCAGCTCAAGGGACAGGAGAAACTATGGCTACACCTTC
TRBV19	TRBJ2-1	NA	NA	CASRWSSYNEQFF	TGTGCCAGTCGTTGGAGCTCCTACAATGAGCAGTTCTTC
TRBV4-1	TRBJ2-5	NA	NA	CASSQELASLHTQETQYF	TGCGCCAGCAGCCAAGAGTTGGCTAGCCTACATACCCAAGAGACCCAGTACTTC
TRBV7-2	TRBJ2-7	NA	NA	CASSLGGGAGEQYF	TGTGCCAGCAGCTTAGGAGGGGGGGCGGGCGAGCAGTACTTC
TRBV4-1	TRBJ2-3	once	NA	CASSQAGDTQYF	TGCGCCAGCAGCCAAGCAGGGGATACGCAGTATTTT
TRBV19	TRBJ2-3	NA	NA	CASSIGNTDTQYF	TGTGCCAGTAGTATTGGCAACACAGATACGCAGTATTTT
TRBV2	TRBJ2-2	NA	TRBD2	CASSEVSGRSFGTGELFF	TGTGCCAGCAGTGAAGTTAGCGGGAGGTCTTTCGGCACCGGGGAGCTGTTTTTT
TRBV6-6	TRBJ2-1	NA	NA	CASSYSQFTEQFF	TGTGCCAGCAGTTACTCCCAGTTCACTGAGCAGTTCTTC
TRBV19	TRBJ1-5	NA	NA	CASSIYGGGDQPQHF	TGTGCCAGTAGTATCTATGGCGGAGGCGATCAGCCCCAGCATTTT
TRBV5-1	TRBJ1-2	NA	NA	CASSPTAGEDGYTF	TGCGCCAGCAGTCCGACAGCGGGTGAGGATGGCTACACCTTC
TRBV13	TRBJ2-7	NA	TRBD1	CASSPPGTGPSEQYF	TGTGCCAGCAGCCCTCCCGGGACAGGTCCCTCCGAGCAGTACTTC
TRBV7-6	TRBJ1-1	NA	TRBD1	CASSLDATGYTEAFF	TGTGCCAGCAGCTTAGATGCGACAGGGTATACTGAAGCTTTCTTT
TRBV6-5	TRBJ2-7	NA	TRBD1	CASSYGTGAYEQYF	TGTGCCAGCAGTTACGGGACAGGGGCCTACGAGCAGTACTTC
TRBV4-1	TRBJ1-5	NA	NA	CASSQEGLEPQHF	TGCGCCAGCAGCCAAGAGGGCCTGGAGCCCCAGCATTTT
TRBV30	TRBJ1-5	NA	NA	CAWSVREGPWVSQPQHF	TGTGCCTGGAGTGTACGGGAGGGTCCTTGGGTGAGTCAGCCCCAGCATTTT
TRBV6-5	TRBJ1-1	few	TRBD1	CASSQYRGTEAFF	TGTGCCAGCAGCCAATACAGGGGTACTGAAGCTTTCTTT
TRBV9	TRBJ2-7	NA	TRBD2	CASSVGASGSYEQYF	TGTGCCAGCAGCGTAGGGGCTAGCGGGTCCTACGAGCAGTACTTC
TRBV29-1	TRBJ2-2	NA	TRBD2	CSISGTSGGNTGELFF	TGCAGCATTTCCGGGACTAGCGGAGGAAACACCGGGGAGCTGTTTTTT
TRBV30	TRBJ2-7	NA	TRBD2	CAWSGGGTSYEQYF	TGTGCCTGGAGCGGGGGAGGGACCTCCTACGAGCAGTACTTC
TRBV5-4	TRBJ2-1	NA	NA	CASSLKTDSIFYEQFF	TGTGCCAGCAGCTTAAAGACGGACTCTATATTCTATGAGCAGTTCTTC
TRBV11-2	TRBJ2-3	NA	TRBD2	CASSLVSLAGSSTDTQYF	TGTGCCAGCAGCTTAGTGAGTCTAGCGGGGTCTAGCACAGATACGCAGTATTTT
TRBV15	TRBJ1-2	NA	TRBD1	CATSGGQGRGYGYTF	TGTGCCACCAGCGGTGGACAGGGTCGAGGCTATGGCTACACCTTC
TRBV27	TRBJ1-5	NA	NA	CASTPTAGGNQPQHF	TGTGCCAGCACCCCAACAGCAGGTGGAAATCAGCCCCAGCATTTT